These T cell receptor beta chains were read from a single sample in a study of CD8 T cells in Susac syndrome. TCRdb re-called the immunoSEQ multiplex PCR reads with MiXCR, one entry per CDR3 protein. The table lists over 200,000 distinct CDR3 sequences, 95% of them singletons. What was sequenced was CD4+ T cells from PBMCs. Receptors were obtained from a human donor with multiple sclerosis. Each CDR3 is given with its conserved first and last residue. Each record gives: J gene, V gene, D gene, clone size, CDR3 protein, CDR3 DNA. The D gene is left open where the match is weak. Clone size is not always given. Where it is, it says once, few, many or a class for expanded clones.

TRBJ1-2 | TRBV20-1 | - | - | CSARTDYGYTF | TGCAGTGCTAGGACAGATTATGGCTACACCTTC
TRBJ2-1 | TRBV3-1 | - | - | CASSQDRDNEQFF | TGTGCCAGCAGCCAAGACAGGGACAATGAGCAGTTCTTC
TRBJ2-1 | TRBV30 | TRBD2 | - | CAWSVGSSGINEQFF | TGTGCCTGGAGTGTAGGGTCTAGCGGGATCAATGAGCAGTTCTTC
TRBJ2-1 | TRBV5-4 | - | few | CASSLAGGNEQFF | TGTGCCAGCAGCTTGGCCGGTGGGAATGAGCAGTTCTTC
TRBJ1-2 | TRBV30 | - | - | CAWSKTPHIDHGYTF | TGTGCCTGGAGTAAAACCCCTCACATAGACCATGGCTACACCTTC
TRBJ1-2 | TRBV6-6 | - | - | CASSYSRGKEGYTF | TGTGCCAGCAGTTACTCGAGGGGGAAGGAAGGCTACACCTTC
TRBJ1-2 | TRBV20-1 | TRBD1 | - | CSGQGAAGYTF | TGCAGTGGACAGGGGGCGGCAGGCTACACCTTC
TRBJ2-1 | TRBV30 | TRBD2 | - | CAWSVAGTTYNEQFF | TGTGCCTGGAGTGTGGCGGGGACTACCTACAATGAGCAGTTCTTC
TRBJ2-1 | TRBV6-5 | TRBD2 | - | CASSTSGGVGSYNEQFF | TGTGCCAGCAGTACTAGCGGGGGGGTGGGCTCCTACAATGAGCAGTTCTTC
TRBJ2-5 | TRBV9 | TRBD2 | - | CASSAGAGGVSETQYF | TGTGCCAGCAGCGCCGGAGCGGGGGGCGTCTCGGAGACCCAGTACTTC
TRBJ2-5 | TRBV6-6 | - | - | CASRENSQETQYF | TGTGCCAGCAGGGAGAACTCTCAGGAGACCCAGTACTTC
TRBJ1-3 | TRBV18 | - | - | CASSPSGSSSGNTIYF | TGTGCCAGCTCACCATCCGGGTCGAGCTCTGGAAACACCATATATTTT
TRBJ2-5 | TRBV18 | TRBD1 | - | CASSPRTGSEETQYF | TGTGCCAGCTCCCCAAGGACAGGCTCGGAAGAGACCCAGTACTTC
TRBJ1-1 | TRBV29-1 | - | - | CSVEGGGRNTEAFF | TGCAGCGTTGAAGGGGGGGGGCGGAACACTGAAGCTTTCTTT
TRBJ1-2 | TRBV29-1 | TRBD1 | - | CSVMARDRGGYTF | TGCAGCGTTATGGCCCGGGACAGGGGCGGCTACACCTTC
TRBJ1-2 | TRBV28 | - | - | CASTVQGRGYTF | TGTGCCAGCACCGTACAGGGCCGCGGCTACACCTTC
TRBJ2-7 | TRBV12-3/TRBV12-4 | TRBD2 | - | CASIQTSGGATEQYF | TGTGCCAGCATCCAGACTAGCGGGGGGGCTACCGAGCAGTACTTC
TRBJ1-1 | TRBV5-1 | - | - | CASSSDGQGENTEAFF | TGCGCCAGCAGCTCAGACGGGCAGGGCGAGAACACTGAAGCTTTCTTT
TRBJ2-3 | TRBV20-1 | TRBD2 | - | CSKAGDPDTQYF | TGCAGCAAAGCGGGGGACCCAGATACGCAGTATTTT
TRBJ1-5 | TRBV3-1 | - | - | CASSQDSTERRPQHF | TGTGCCAGCAGCCAAGATAGCACCGAACGAAGGCCCCAGCATTTT
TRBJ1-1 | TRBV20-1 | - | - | CSARDSLATEAFF | TGCAGTGCTAGAGATTCGTTAGCAACTGAAGCTTTCTTT
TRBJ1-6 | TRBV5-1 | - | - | CASSLQGSSYNSPLHF | TGCGCCAGCAGCTTGCAGGGGAGCTCCTATAATTCACCCCTCCACTTT
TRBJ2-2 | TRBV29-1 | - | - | CSVGSRGHDTGELFF | TGCAGCGTTGGGTCGCGGGGGCACGACACCGGGGAGCTGTTTTTT
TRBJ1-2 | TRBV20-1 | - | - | CSAWTAQDPSYTF | TGCAGTGCTTGGACAGCTCAAGATCCATCCTACACCTTC
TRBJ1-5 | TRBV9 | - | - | CASSVDVNQPQHF | TGTGCCAGCAGCGTAGATGTCAATCAGCCCCAGCATTTT
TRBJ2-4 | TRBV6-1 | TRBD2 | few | CASSELAEQYF | TGTGCCAGCAGTGAACTAGCGGAACAGTACTTC
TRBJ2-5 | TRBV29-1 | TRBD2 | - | CSVRERGALKETQYF | TGCAGCGTAAGGGAGCGGGGGGCTCTCAAAGAGACCCAGTACTTC
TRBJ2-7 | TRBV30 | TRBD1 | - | CAWRQGVSYEQYF | TGTGCCTGGAGACAGGGGGTCTCCTACGAGCAGTACTTC
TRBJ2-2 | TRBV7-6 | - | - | CASTSRALTGELFF | TGTGCCAGCACCTCCAGGGCACTCACCGGGGAGCTGTTTTTT
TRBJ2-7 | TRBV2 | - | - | CASSGVRGAGEQYF | TGTGCCAGCTCCGGGGTTAGGGGGGCCGGGGAGCAGTACTTC
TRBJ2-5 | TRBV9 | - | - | CASSVGLLPQETQYF | TGTGCCAGCAGCGTAGGCCTTCTACCCCAAGAGACCCAGTACTTC
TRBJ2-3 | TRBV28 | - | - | CASSFMGVGGTDTQYF | TGTGCCAGCAGTTTTATGGGGGTCGGCGGCACAGATACGCAGTATTTT
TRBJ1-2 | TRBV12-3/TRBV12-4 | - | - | CASSLGGGYTF | TGTGCCAGCAGTTTAGGGGGTGGCTACACCTTC
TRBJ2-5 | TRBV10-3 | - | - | CAPRGGYGETQYF | TGTGCCCCAAGGGGGGGCTATGGAGAGACCCAGTACTTC